This T cell receptor beta chain comes out of a study of vaccination and CD4 T cells after COVID-19. Background on the study: Overlapping SARS-CoV-2, HCoV-NL63, HCoV-OC43 and HCoV-229E spike peptides stimulated the cells. Notes on the study in general: Clonotypes reactive to SARS-CoV-2 had a median that went up from 21 to 38, but not significantly.

Treatment given: approximately 9-day PBMC culture with coronavirus spike peptide pools or control peptides (ViraFEST assay). ViraFEST expanded antigen-specific T cells with peptide pools, then sequenced TCRs. CD4+ T cells that had been cultured provided DNA sequenced with the Oncomine TCR Beta short-read assay. TCRdb recomputed calls from the PCR reads with MiXCR, one row per CDR3 protein. Among about 16,000 distinct CDR3 sequences, just under 45% were seen once, and the ten largest hold about 8.1%. Regarding this clonotype: What it binds is unknown.

Sample: CD4+ T cells from blood, cultured in vitro. This clonotype was obtained from a human donor who had recovered from COVID-19.

In nucleotides, the CDR3 is TGTGCCAGCATCCTAACGACCGGGGCTGAAGCTTTCTTT. It encodes CASILTTGAEAFF. The chain links TRBV6-1 to TRBJ1-1; no clear D. The germline V gene encodes CDR1 MNHNS and CDR2 SASEGT. V lost 7 bases to trimming and J lost 6 bases, with 15 bases between them. This CDR3 contains 13 residues.